These 30 T cell receptor beta chains originate from one sample sequenced in a study of breast tumors, draining lymph nodes, adjacent tissues. Breast cancer patients provided tissue from their axillary draining lymph nodes. From the multiplex PCR reads, TCRdb called clonotypes with MiXCR, one entry per CDR3 protein. Here the sample spans 140,000 to 150,000 distinct CDR3 sequences, approximately 29% being singletons. The sequencing sample was made of axillary lymph node tissue. These receptors all stem from a female donor with breast cancer. Some clones in this sample may be carry-over from other donors' samples.

This clonotype appeared many times. V and J are TRBV5-8 and TRBJ1-2, with 8 bases matching TRBD1. Germline V gives CDR1 SGHTS, CDR2 YDEGEE. Unmatched junction bases numbered 10, after V lost 2 bases and J lost 4 bases. The CDR3 totals 16 residues. Written as DNA, the CDR3 is TGTGCCAGCAGCTTAAAGCTTGGACAGGGTGCCTATGGCTACACCTTC. Translating it yields CASSLKLGQGAYGYTF.

The sample holds a few counts of this clonotype. The rearrangement joins TRBV6-1 to TRBJ2-3, with 8 positions matching TRBD2. CDR1 and CDR2 (germline): MNHNS, SASEGT. The trim removed 4 bases at V and 6 bases at J, leaving 9 bases unmatched. The CDR3 covers 15 residues. CDR3 bases: TGTGCCAGCAGTGTCAGCGGGGGCCCGGGGGATACGCAGTATTTT. Its translation: CASSVSGGPGDTQYF.

This clonotype was observed at least ten times. The chain links TRBV7-2 to TRBJ2-3; D is perhaps TRBD2 (6 bases). V dropped 6 bases and J dropped 2 bases, with 15 bases sitting between them. CDR3 size: 15 residues. Germline V gene sequence: CDR1 SGHTA, CDR2 FQGNSA. CDR3: CASRPPGLDTDTQYF. The CDR3 DNA follows: TGTGCCAGCAGACCACCGGGACTCGACACAGATACGCAGTATTTT.

In this sample, this clonotype turned up a few times. This chain uses TRBV7-3 with TRBJ1-1, with D possibly being TRBD1 (5 bases). The germline gives CDR1 SGHTA, CDR2 FQGTGA. V was clipped by 5 bases and J by 0 bases, with 7 bases between them. The length of the CDR3 is 13 residues. The CDR3 region has the DNA TGTGCCAGCAGCATGACAGTGAACACTGAAGCTTTCTTT. Its translation is CASSMTVNTEAFF.

A single count supports this clonotype. The chain carries TRBV20-1 and TRBJ2-5, with 7 bases fitting TRBD1. The germline V gene encodes CDR1 DFQATT and CDR2 SNEGSKA (reference sequence). The CDR3 covers 15 residues. The V and J ends lost 3 bases and 7 bases, in that order; junction bases with no gene match: 14. As DNA, the CDR3 is TGCAGTGCTAGCGCAACCGGGACAGTTCCCTGGACCCAGTACTTC. This sequence encodes CSASATGTVPWTQYF.

As for this clonotype: A much larger clonotype is one base distant, so this may be a read error. The chain employs TRBV4-2 and TRBJ2-3; TRBD1 might be the D (5 bases). CDR1 and CDR2 (germline): LGHNA, YNFKEQ. The CDR3 extends over 15 amino acids. CDR3 residues: CAGSVTATSTDTQYF. The CDR3 DNA sequence: TGTGCCGGCAGTGTGACAGCCACGAGCACAGATACGCAGTATTTT.

This clonotype came up many times. The chain links TRBV7-2 to TRBJ2-7; 10 bases fit TRBD1. CDR3 length: 14 amino acids. V dropped 4 bases and J dropped 3; count of bases not matched to a gene: 3. CDR1 is SGHTA and CDR2 is FQGNSA in the germline V gene. CDR3 amino acids: CASSSDRGGYEQYV. CDR3 nucleotides: TGTGCCAGCAGCTCGGACAGGGGGGGCTACGAGCAGTACGTC.

This clonotype was recorded at least ten times. It may be a read error: a sequence one base away is much more abundant. The chain carries TRBV20-1 and TRBJ1-2; unclear D gene. Germline lookup yields CDR1 DFQATT and CDR2 SNEGSKA (reference sequence). This CDR3 region has 12 residues. CDR3 coding DNA: TGCAGTGCTAGAACCGATTACTATGGCTCCACCTTC. The encoded protein is CSARTDYYGSTF.

With respect to this clonotype: A clone one base away is much larger, so this may be a read error. The chain carries TRBV28 and TRBJ2-7; the D is unclear. Germline-derived CDR1 and CDR2 are MDHEN and SYDVKM. The CDR3 covers 12 residues. The V gene lost 5 bases and the J gene lost 5 bases, with 10 bases spanning the gap. As DNA, the CDR3 is TGTGCCAGCAGTACTCCGGCCCACGAGCAGTACTTC. Amino acids: CASSTPAHEQYF. Using reference TRBV28 and TRBJ2-7 for the parts outside the CDR3, the full variable domain is DVKVTQSSRYLVKRTGEKVFLECVQDMDHENMFWYRQDPGLGLRLIYFSYDVKMKEKGDIPEGYSVSREKKERFSLILESASTNQTSMYLCASSTPAHEQYFGPGTRLTVT.

Details on this clonotype: A much bigger clone sits one base away, suggesting this may be a read error. The chain has TRBV3-1 and TRBJ2-2, with D perhaps TRBD1 (5 bases). This CDR3 is 14 amino acids long. CDR1 is LGHDT and CDR2 is YNNKEL in the germline V gene (reference sequence). CDR3 amino acids: CASSQRGFTRELFF. The CDR3 DNA follows: TGTGCCAGCAGCCAAAGGGGTTTCACCCGGGAGCTGTTTTTT.

In its sample, this clonotype was seen many times. The rearrangement links TRBV7-8 to TRBJ2-5; possibly TRBD2 for D (6 bases). Trimming stripped 7 bases from V and 2 bases from J, with 20 bases between. Germline-derived CDR1 and CDR2 are SGHVS and FQNEAQ. The CDR3 consists of 16 residues. Written as DNA, the CDR3 is TGTGCCAGCACAGAAAATCCCGGGACTTTGCAAGAGACCCAGTACTTC. It is translated as CASTENPGTLQETQYF.

This clonotype was recorded many times. The rearrangement links TRBV14 to TRBJ2-1; 7 bases are shared with TRBD2. CDR1 is SGHDN and CDR2 is FVKESK in the germline V gene. This CDR3 spans 17 amino acids. Unmatched junction bases numbered 14, after V lost 3 bases and J lost 6 bases. The CDR3, as DNA: TGTGCCAGCAGCCATTGGCTCCTAGCGGATCCCTTCAATGAGCAGTTCTTC. Translated, it gives CASSHWLLADPFNEQFF.

The V and J genes are TRBV7-3 and TRBJ2-1, with TRBD2 identical over 9 bases. The germline V gene encodes CDR1 SGHTA and CDR2 FQGTGA. CDR3 length equals 14 residues. V gave up 1 base and J gave up 10 bases; unmatched junction bases: 5. The CDR3 reads CASSLIAGGGEQFF. DNA of the CDR3: TGTGCCAGCAGCTTAATTGCGGGGGGGGGCGAGCAGTTCTTC.

Only a few counts were recorded for this clonotype. This sequence joins TRBV9 and TRBJ2-3; TRBD2 aligns across 9 bases. Trimming took 4 bases from V and 8 from J; bases not matched to a gene: 8. The CDR3 is 14 amino acids. Germline V CDR1 and CDR2: SGDLS, YYNGEE. The chain's CDR3 is CASSKAGGPGTQYF. Here the CDR3 DNA reads TGTGCCAGCAGCAAGGCGGGGGGGCCAGGTACGCAGTATTTT.

This chain joins TRBV24-1 and TRBJ2-7; 15 positions match TRBD2. Unmatched junction bases numbered 5, after V lost 4 bases and J lost 5 bases. The germline CDR1 and CDR2 sequences are KGHDR and SFDVKD. The CDR3 is 16 amino acids. In DNA form, the CDR3 reads TGTGCCACCAGTGACCCAGGGACTAGCGGGAGGAACGAGCAGTACTTC. Encoded protein: CATSDPGTSGRNEQYF.

V and J are TRBV6-2 or TRBV6-3 and TRBJ1-2; 9 nucleotides match TRBD1. Germline trimming cut 6 bases from V and 5 bases from J; bases unmatched to any gene: 10. Germline-derived CDR1 and CDR2 are MNHEY and SVGEGT. The CDR3 is made up of 15 amino acids. In nucleotides, the CDR3 is TGTGCCAGCAGCCTCCGGGACAGGGAGAGTTATGGCTACACCTTC. Protein sequence: CASSLRDRESYGYTF.

This clonotype was seen at least ten times. The CDR3: CATSRDLGKTNYGYTF. CDR3 in DNA: TGTGCCACCAGCAGAGATCTGGGGAAAACTAACTATGGCTACACCTTC. The rearrangement uses TRBV15 and TRBJ1-2; D ambiguous. CDR3 length equals 16 residues. V was clipped by 0 bases and J by 0 bases, with 11 bases between them. From germline, CDR1 is LNHNV and CDR2 YYDKDF (reference sequence).

This clonotype was seen repeatedly, ten times or more. This rearrangement joins TRBV4-1 to TRBJ2-5; 10 nucleotides match TRBD2. Germline lookup yields CDR1 MGHRA and CDR2 YSYEKL. The CDR3 loop spans 19 amino acids. Germline trimming cut 1 base from V and 2 bases from J; bases unmatched to any gene: 13. The CDR3 DNA sequence: TGCGCCAGCAGCCAAGTACTCAGGACTAGCGGCCTTTTTCAAGAGACCCAGTACTTC. Translated, it gives CASSQVLRTSGLFQETQYF.

To note about this clonotype: The CDR3 does not end in the conserved phenylalanine or tryptophan, so this is likely a read error. It is unclear where the CDR3 begins or ends on the DNA, so no DNA is shown, and the CDR3 is as TCRdb lists it. The chain carries TRBV12-5 and TRBJ2-5. Germline CDR1 is LGHNT and CDR2 is FRNRAP. Both ends counted, the CDR3 spans 8 residues. The CDR3 loop is CASGHKFV.

The chain is built from TRBV9 and TRBJ1-2; D is undetermined. The CDR3 sequence is 15 residues long. Trimming shortened V by 0 bases and J by 3 bases, and 12 bases separated the two germline ends. Germline lookup yields CDR1 SGDLS and CDR2 YYNGEE. The CDR3 loop is CASSVERPGYYGYTF. The CDR3 region has the DNA TGTGCCAGCAGCGTAGAAAGACCGGGGTACTATGGCTACACCTTC.

This clonotype was counted ten times or more. This chain joins TRBV27 and TRBJ2-7, with 10 bases fitting TRBD1. V shed 11 bases, J shed 3 bases, and the junction held 10 bases outside the gene matches. In germline, CDR1 is MNHEY, CDR2 SMNVEV (reference sequence). The CDR3 runs to 14 residues. The CDR3 spells CAVKRTGGHYEQYF. The CDR3 DNA reads TGTGCCGTTAAAAGGACAGGGGGACACTACGAGCAGTACTTC.

The CDR3 bases are TGTGCCAGCAGTAAGGGACAGATTAATGAAAAACTGTTTTTT. Translated: CASSKGQINEKLFF. This sequence joins TRBV27 and TRBJ1-4, with 7 bases identical to TRBD1. The length of the CDR3 is 14 residues. Trimming at V came to 5 bases and at J to 4 bases, leaving 4 bases not matched to a gene. Germline CDR1 MNHEY, CDR2 SMNVEV (reference sequence).

This clonotype was seen a few times. The chain carries TRBV6-5 and TRBJ2-3; D gene unclear. The CDR3 runs to 14 residues. Trimming cost V 7 bases and J 6 bases, with 17 bases left between them. The V gene's germline CDR1 is MNHEY and CDR2 SVGAGI. CDR3 loop: CASTPRRLVDTQYF. As DNA, the CDR3 is TGTGCCAGCACTCCCCGTCGGCTGGTGGATACGCAGTATTTT.

A word on this clonotype: A clone one base away is much larger, so this may be a read error. The gene calls are TRBV6-5 and TRBJ2-3, with D possibly TRBD1 on 7 matching bases. CDR3 length: 15 residues. Germline CDR1 reads MNHEY; CDR2 reads SVGAGI. The CDR3 sequence: CASSPPQGGTDTRYF. In DNA form, the CDR3 reads TGTGCCAGCAGCCCCCCGCAGGGGGGTACAGATACGCGGTATTTT.

Worth noting for this clonotype: Given the absence of the conserved phenylalanine or tryptophan at the CDR3 end, a read error is likely. Here the CDR3 DNA reads TGCAGCGTTGCAGGGGACAGGGGGGACACTGAAGCTTTCTTG. Its translation is CSVAGDRGDTEAFL. The V gene is TRBV29-1, the J gene TRBJ1-1, with 11 bases fitting TRBD1. Germline V gene sequence: CDR1 SQVTM, CDR2 ANQGSEA. V shed 4 bases, J shed 3 bases, and the junction held 4 bases outside the gene matches. This CDR3 spans 14 amino acids.

This chain links TRBV10-3 with TRBJ2-3; D is ambiguous. V lost 2 bases and J 6 bases, leaving 12 bases between the germline ends. This CDR3 region has 14 residues. The V gene's germline CDR1 is ENHRY and CDR2 SYGVKD. CDR3 bases: TGTGCCATCAGTGAGAATAGGGCCCAGGATACGCAGTATTTT. Translating it yields CAISENRAQDTQYF.

This clonotype appeared many times. J is TRBJ1-6 and V is TRBV7-8, with unresolved D. CDR1 and CDR2 from the germline V gene are SGHVS and FQNEAQ. This CDR3 spans 13 amino acids. Deletions cut 2 bases from V and 10 bases from J, with 9 bases between. The CDR3 protein is CASSLSGNSPLHF. The CDR3 nucleotides read TGTGCCAGCAGCTTATCGGGTAACTCACCCCTCCACTTT.

The chain employs TRBV12-3 or TRBV12-4 and TRBJ1-5, with D maybe TRBD1 (5 bases). The V gene lost 6 bases and the J gene lost 0 bases, with 15 bases spanning the gap. The CDR3 length is 16 residues. The CDR3 reads CASSRDGRNSNQPQHF. As DNA, the CDR3 is TGTGCCAGCAGCCGGGACGGGAGAAATAGCAATCAGCCCCAGCATTTT.

Many counts were recorded for this clonotype. The chain combines TRBV7-2 with TRBJ2-1, with TRBD2 matching over 11 bases. The V gene end was trimmed by 1 base and the J gene end by 6 bases; junction bases not matched to a gene: 5. The CDR3 spans 16 residues. Germline lookup yields CDR1 SGHTA and CDR2 FQGNSA. This CDR3 reads CASSLVVAGGVNEQFF. The DNA for the CDR3 is TGTGCCAGCAGCTTAGTGGTAGCGGGGGGGGTCAATGAGCAGTTCTTC.

To note about this clonotype: It is unclear where the CDR3 begins or ends on the DNA, so no DNA is shown, and the CDR3 is as TCRdb lists it. The chain combines TRBV29-1 with TRBJ1-6; TRBD1 is the table's D call and was not checked against the DNA. The CDR3 extends over 20 residues, inclusive of both ends. Germline assignment: CDR1 SQVTM and CDR2 ANQGSEA. This CDR3 is CSFYICSPKPPTGGRSPLHF.